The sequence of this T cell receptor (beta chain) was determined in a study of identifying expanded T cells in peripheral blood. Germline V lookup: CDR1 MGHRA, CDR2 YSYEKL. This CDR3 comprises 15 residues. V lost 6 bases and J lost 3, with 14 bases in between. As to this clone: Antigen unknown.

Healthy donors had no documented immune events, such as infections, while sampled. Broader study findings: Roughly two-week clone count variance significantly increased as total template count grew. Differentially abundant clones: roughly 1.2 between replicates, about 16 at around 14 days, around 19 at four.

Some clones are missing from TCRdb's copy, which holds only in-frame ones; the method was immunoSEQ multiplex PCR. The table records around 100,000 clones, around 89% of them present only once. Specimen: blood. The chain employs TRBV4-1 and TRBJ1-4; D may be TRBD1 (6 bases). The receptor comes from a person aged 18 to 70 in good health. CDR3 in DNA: TGCGCCAGCAGACAGGGAGGAAGCGCTAATGAAAAACTGTTTTTT. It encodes CASRQGGSANEKLFF.